The source of this T cell receptor (beta chain) is a study of CXCR3-negative and CXCR3-positive naive CD8 T cells. Study-wide background: The total count of TRB reads reached around 130 million, and each library contributed about 1.5 +/- 0.3 million. The study, taken as a whole, reports: Naive subsets did not differ in surface CD5, and TRB CDR3 properties served to infer TCR strength. TRBV-TRBJ usage was similar across naive CXCR3 subsets but distinct in memory cells.

Via 5' RACE with UMI labels, TRB cDNA libraries were prepared. TCRdb reanalyzed the 5' RACE reads and collapses them to one entry per CDR3 protein, without DNA. The sample has thousands of distinct CDR3 sequences, and its top ten clones hold just over 2%. This CDR3 has 12 amino acids. Germline V gene lookup returns CDR1 SGHRS and CDR2 YFSETQ. Cells classed as naive CD8+ T cells were CD45RO-CCR7+CD27+CD95-. According to its frequency, this clonotype is medium-sized (0.01 to 0.1%). Its target is not known. This clonotype was obtained from a human donor in good health. Some clones in this sample may be carry-over from other donors' samples. The sample consisted of naive CXCR3- CD8+ T cells from blood. Stated subset: CD45RO-CCR7+CD27+CD95- naive CD8+ T cells lacking CXCR3 (TNR3-). V is TRBV5-1 and J is TRBJ1-1. CDR3 amino acids: CASRTENTEAFF.